Listed below are T cell receptor beta chains from one sample, sequenced in a study of cytomegalovirus exposure and HLA in healthy donors. Assay: immunoSEQ multiplex PCR; the TCRdb copy retains only in-frame clones and omits some. The sample holds tens of thousands of clones, approximately 81% seen once. Sequences were obtained from PBMCs. Receptors originate from a middle-aged man in good health and CMV-seronegative. Each CDR3 is given with its conserved first and last residue. Expanded clones get a size class; other rows say once, few or many, or leave the size out.

V gene,clone size,J gene,CDR3 protein
TRBV4-1,.,TRBJ2-7,CASSPRGVGIYEQYF
TRBV4-1,.,TRBJ2-3,CASSQVGEFSDTQYF
TRBV9,once,TRBJ2-3,CASSPEGSTDTQYF
TRBV28,.,TRBJ1-5,CASREQGYNQPQHF
TRBV6-1,.,TRBJ1-5,CASSEGAEYSNQPQHF
TRBV5-8,.,TRBJ2-1,CASSLGFWTSGMNEQFF
TRBV14,.,TRBJ1-4,CASSQGWEPATNEKLFF
TRBV14,.,TRBJ2-3,CASSLRQGGTDTQYF
TRBV7-9,.,TRBJ1-1,CASSSGLRTEAFF
TRBV7-9,few,TRBJ2-7,CSSKAQAAYEQYF
TRBV4-2,.,TRBJ1-3,CASSHGEGTGSSGNTIYF
TRBV10-3,.,TRBJ2-1,CAISEREGQNNEQFF
TRBV5-6,.,TRBJ1-1,CASSSRTDMNTEAFF
TRBV6-5,once,TRBJ2-1,CASSYGLVKGGNEQFF
TRBV5-1,few,TRBJ1-1,CASSSGGGAGTEAFF
TRBV30,.,TRBJ1-2,CAWRRDRPYGYTF
TRBV28,few,TRBJ2-6,CASMGGALSGANVLTF
TRBV7-6,.,TRBJ2-1,CASSLAGLAGDNEQFF
TRBV5-4,.,TRBJ1-2,CASSSRNAYGYTF
TRBV6-5,.,TRBJ1-2,CASIPRAFHSYGYTF
TRBV19,.,TRBJ2-7,CASSSRDRGAHEQYF
TRBV7-8,once,TRBJ1-5,CASSLVSDTLSNQPQHF
TRBV5-1,once,TRBJ2-1,CASSLASGGHNEQFF
TRBV28,once,TRBJ1-1,CASSSQGGLNTEAFF
TRBV5-1,.,TRBJ1-1,CASRGPGGTEAFF
TRBV11-3,.,TRBJ2-5,CASSRRLAGGQETQYF
TRBV6-4,.,TRBJ2-1,CASMKRGATITYNEQFF
TRBV9,.,TRBJ2-2,CASSGRPKLVSAGDTGELFF
TRBV12-5,.,TRBJ2-5,CASGLVPGTEETQYF
TRBV7-9,.,TRBJ1-1,CSSGQGASEAFF
TRBV7-9,once,TRBJ2-1,CASSTTTSGRGGVNEQFF
TRBV5-1,.,TRBJ2-3,CASRASSTDTQYF
TRBV5-6,.,TRBJ2-5,CASSLAPTPGLVSQETQYF
TRBV19,.,TRBJ1-4,CASTSTGNTVEKLFF